Here is one TCR beta chain with its context. Antigen specificity is unknown. These data come from a study of PD-1 blockade in classical Hodgkin lymphoma. The study's findings and limits: The study found that TCR diversity rose significantly by C4D1 in CD4+ but not CD8+ cells.

No patient escaped relapse after autologous stem cell transplantation, and brentuximab vedotin exposure varied. Purification of CD4+ T cells from thawed PBMCs was achieved by magnetic negative selection. Classification of best responses gave complete response, partial response or progressive disease. The V and J ends lost 1 base and 4 bases respectively, with 14 bases between them. Germline CDR1 reads MGHRA; CDR2 reads YSYEKL. The CDR3 has 17 amino acids. The protocol was immunoSEQ multiplex PCR, while the TCRdb copy is restricted to in-frame clones and leaves out a portion. The sample contains around 36,000 clones, around 90% of which appear only once.

The chain carries TRBV4-1 and TRBJ2-6; TRBD1 might be the D (6 bases). This sample comprised CD4+ T cells from blood, obtained at baseline. The TCR comes from a human donor with classical Hodgkin lymphoma. CDR3 bases: TGCGCCAGCAGCCAAGGGAGACAGGCGACCGGGGCCAACGTCCTGACTTTC. It is translated as CASSQGRQATGANVLTF.